This TCR beta chain was found in a study of response to subunit inactivated influenza vaccine. Whole-study findings and limits: With each seasonal influenza vaccination, the authors suggested, few new T cells are recruited.

TCRdb analysed the RT-PCR reads with MiXCR anew, one entry per CDR3 protein. The top ten clones hold about a tenth of a sample with about 780,000 distinct CDR3 sequences, about 18% of them seen once. Germline CDR1 and CDR2: SGDLS and YYNGEE. Trimming removed 0 bases at V and 5 bases at J, with 13 bases between. This CDR3 has 15 residues. This clonotype came up a few times. Antigen specificity is unknown. This chain uses TRBV9 with TRBJ2-3; D ambiguous. The sequence derives from a man aged 45 to 65 who received an inactivated influenza vaccine. Sequencing used PBMCs from blood, obtained more than 4 days after vaccination. CDR3 residues: CASSVVGSALDTQYF. DNA for the CDR3: TGTGCCAGCAGCGTAGTCGGGTCGGCACTAGATACGCAGTATTTT.